The rows below give T cell receptor beta chains drawn from one sample of a study of T cells in Graves' hyperthyroidism and ophthalmopathy. TCRdb redid the calling of the multiplex PCR reads with MiXCR, one entry per CDR3 protein. This table has hundreds of thousands of distinct CDR3 sequences, 15% to 20% appearing once. The sample comprised blood. The receptor set was obtained from a woman aged 18-29 years with Graves' hyperthyroidism. Both conserved end residues are part of each CDR3. The D gene is left open where the match is weak. Part of the rows lack a size; the others show once, few, many or a class for expanded clones.

>TRBJ2-4|TRBV28|many|TRBD1
TGTGCCAGCAGTTCTTGGACAGGTACTCGGGAAAACATTCAGTACTTC
CASSSWTGTRENIQYF
>TRBJ1-2|TRBV12-5|many|TRBD1
TGTGCTAGTGGTCCACGGGACAGGGGGCCAAGCTATGGCTACACCTTC
CASGPRDRGPSYGYTF
>TRBJ2-7|TRBV30|many|TRBD1
TGTGCCTGGAGTGACCCACCGGGACAGGGGATGGAAGAGCAGTACTTC
CAWSDPPGQGMEEQYF
>TRBJ2-5|TRBV7-9|many|-
TGTGCCAGCAGCTTAGTACTAGCAAACGTGGAGACCCAGTACTTC
CASSLVLANVETQYF
>TRBJ1-2|TRBV18|many|-
TGTGCCAGCTCACCACCGGTCAACCCCAGCTACACCTTC
CASSPPVNPSYTF
>TRBJ1-2|TRBV9|few|TRBD1
TGTGCCAGCAGCCTGGGACAGGGGTGGAGCTATGGCTACACCTTC
CASSLGQGWSYGYTF
>TRBJ2-1|TRBV2|-|-
TGTGCCAGTCGGGAAGGGTCAGGATACAATGAGCAGTTCTTC
CASREGSGYNEQFF
>TRBJ1-2|TRBV12-3/TRBV12-4|-|TRBD1
TGTGCCAGCAGTCCTGGGACAGTGGGCATAGGTGGTTACACCTTC
CASSPGTVGIGGYTF
>TRBJ1-5|TRBV19|many|-
TGTGCCAGTAGTATCGGGGAGGTTGGGGGCAATCAGCCCCAGCATTTT
CASSIGEVGGNQPQHF
>TRBJ1-1|TRBV5-1|many|TRBD1
TGCGCCAGCCAGACAGGGACCATGAACACTGAAGCTTTCTTT
CASQTGTMNTEAFF
>TRBJ2-7|TRBV7-3|many|TRBD1
TGTGCCAGCGCCCGAGACAGGGACAACGAGCAGTACTTC
CASARDRDNEQYF
>TRBJ1-2|TRBV12-3/TRBV12-4|-|-
TGTGCCAGCAGTTCACCCACTAACTATGGCTACACCTTC
CASSSPTNYGYTF
>TRBJ2-7|TRBV5-1|-|-
TGCGCCAGCAGCTTGTCAGGTCCCCGCATCAGCGAGCAGCACTTC
CASSLSGPRISEQHF
>TRBJ1-6|TRBV18|few|-
TGTGCCAGCTCAGCGGGGACCGATTCACCCCTCCACTTT
CASSAGTDSPLHF
>TRBJ1-2|TRBV6-1|many|-
TGTGCCAGCACCGCCACAGGGAACTATGGCTACACCTTC
CASTATGNYGYTF